The entry that follows covers one TCR beta chain sequence. The antigen is undetermined. The entry originates in a study of T cell responses to AZD1222 COVID-19 vaccine. General study findings and limits: Clonal diversity was possibly underestimated; the donors were predominantly white British and more often female.

TCRdb's table, derived via immunoSEQ multiplex PCR, lists solely in-frame clones and lacks some. The repertoire holds about 120,000 clones, with around 88% as singletons. The CDR3 spans 15 residues. Germline V gene data show CDR1 as SQVTM and CDR2 as ANQGSEA. This TCR derives from an adult who received the AZD1222 COVID-19 vaccine. This specimen was peripheral blood, taken 28 days after the second AZD1222 dose. This sequence joins TRBV29-1 and TRBJ2-1; TRBD2 matches 13 bases. CDR3 in DNA: TGCAGGGGAGAGGGGGGACTAGCGGGACACAATGAGCAGTTCTTC. It yields the protein CRGEGGLAGHNEQFF.